This T cell receptor (beta chain) stems from a study of T cell repertoires in cytomegalovirus infection. Study-level background: Through public TCR beta signatures, both CMV infection and matching HLA type were indicated. Broader study findings: What dominated the ex vivo response were HLA-C-restricted CMV-specific TCR beta clonotypes. The cumulative frequency of public TCR beta families distinguished individuals who carried CMV together with the relevant HLA.

This clonotype was observed at least ten times. Its antigen is currently unknown. This CDR3 comprises 16 residues. Losses at the gene ends were 0 bases for V and 3 bases for J; bases not matched to a gene: 6. Germline V gene lookup returns CDR1 SGHTA and CDR2 FQGNSA. TCRdb ran MiXCR on the reads and lists one entry per CDR3 protein. The top ten hold 7.5% to 9% of the sample, which has hundreds of thousands of distinct CDR3 sequences, approximately 25% seen once. The source is a human donor in good health (CMV status not recorded). Some clones in this sample may be carry-over from other donors' samples. This chain joins TRBV7-2 and TRBJ2-3; 7 nucleotides line up with TRBD1. Source material: CD8+ T cells from PBMCs. The CDR3 DNA reads TGTGCCAGCAGCTTAGCCGACAGGGAGTTGACAGATACGCAGTATTTT. It codes for CASSLADRELTDTQYF. Complete variable domain (other parts from reference TRBV7-2 and TRBJ2-3): GAGVSQSPSNKVTEKGKDVELRCDPISGHTALYWYRQSLGQGLEFLIYFQGNSAPDKSGLPSDRFSAERTGGSVSTLTIQRTQQEDSAVYLCASSLADRELTDTQYFGPGTRLTVL.